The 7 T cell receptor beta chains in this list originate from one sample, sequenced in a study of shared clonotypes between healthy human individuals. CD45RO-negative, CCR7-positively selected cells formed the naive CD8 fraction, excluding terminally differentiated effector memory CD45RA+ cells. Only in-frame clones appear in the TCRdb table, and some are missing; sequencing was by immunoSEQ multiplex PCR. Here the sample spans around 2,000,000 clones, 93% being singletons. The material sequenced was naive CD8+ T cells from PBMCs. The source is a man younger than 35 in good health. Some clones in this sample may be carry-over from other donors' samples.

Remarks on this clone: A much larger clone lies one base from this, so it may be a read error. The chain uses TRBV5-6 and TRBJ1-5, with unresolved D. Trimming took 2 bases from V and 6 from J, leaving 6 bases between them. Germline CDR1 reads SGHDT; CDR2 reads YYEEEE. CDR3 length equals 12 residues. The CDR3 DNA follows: TGTGCCAGCAGCTTATTGGGTCAGCCCCAGCATTTT. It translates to CASSLLGQPQHF.

The CDR3 DNA is TGTGCCTGGAGTCCGCGGGACAGGGGGTTGATAGATACGCAGTATTTT. This sequence encodes CAWSPRDRGLIDTQYF. This rearrangement joins TRBV30 to TRBJ2-3; TRBD1 matches at 11 bases. V gave up 2 bases and J gave up 5 bases; unmatched junction bases: 9. Per germline, CDR1 GTSNPN and CDR2 SVGIG (reference sequence). The CDR3 is made up of 16 amino acids.

The CDR3 region is CASSYTGDSYEQYF. In DNA form, the CDR3 reads TGTGCCAGCAGTTACACGGGGGACTCCTACGAGCAGTACTTC. V usage is TRBV27 and J usage is TRBJ2-7, with D possibly being TRBD2 (6 bases). The V gene lost 4 bases and the J gene lost 0 bases, with 10 bases spanning the gap. The CDR3 is 14 amino acids. Germline lookup yields CDR1 MNHEY and CDR2 SMNVEV (reference sequence).

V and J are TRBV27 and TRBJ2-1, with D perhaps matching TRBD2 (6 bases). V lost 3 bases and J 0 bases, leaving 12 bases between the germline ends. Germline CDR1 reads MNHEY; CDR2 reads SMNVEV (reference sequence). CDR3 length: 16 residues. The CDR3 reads CASSFGSIGSYNEQFF. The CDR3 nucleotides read TGTGCCAGCAGTTTCGGGAGTATAGGCTCCTACAATGAGCAGTTCTTC.

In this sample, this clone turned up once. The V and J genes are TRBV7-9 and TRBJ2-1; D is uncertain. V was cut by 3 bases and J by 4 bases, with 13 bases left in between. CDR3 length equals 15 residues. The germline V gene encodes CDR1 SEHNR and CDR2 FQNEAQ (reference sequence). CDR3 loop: CASSFEQHHYNEQFF. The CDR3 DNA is TGTGCCAGCAGCTTCGAACAGCATCATTACAATGAGCAGTTCTTC.

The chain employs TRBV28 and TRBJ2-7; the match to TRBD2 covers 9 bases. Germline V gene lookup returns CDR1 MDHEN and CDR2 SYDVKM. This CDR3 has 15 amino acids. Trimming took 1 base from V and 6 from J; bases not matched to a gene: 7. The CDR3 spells CASSLYLAGPLEQYF. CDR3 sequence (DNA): TGTGCCAGCAGTTTATATCTAGCGGGACCCCTCGAGCAGTACTTC.

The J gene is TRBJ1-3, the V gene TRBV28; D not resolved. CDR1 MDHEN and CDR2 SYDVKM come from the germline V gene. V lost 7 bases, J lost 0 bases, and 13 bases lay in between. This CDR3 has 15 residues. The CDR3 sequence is CASINTGHSGNTIYF. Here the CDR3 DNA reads TGTGCCAGCATCAATACGGGTCACTCTGGAAACACCATATATTTT.